The clone carrying this T cell receptor beta chain was picked up one time. Antigen unknown. CDR3 length: 16 residues. The germline V and J ends were trimmed by 0 bases and 4 bases, with 12 bases remaining between them. Germline lookup yields CDR1 MNHEY and CDR2 SVGAGI. The sample belongs to a study of TIL therapy for anti-PD-1-resistant metastatic lung cancer. About the study: Progressing patients received lymphodepletion, expanded TIL infusion and IL-2. Study-level findings and limits: This highly selected cohort may not generalize to typical lung cancer patients.

The libraries were made with immunoSEQ v3. Some clones are missing from TCRdb's copy, which holds only in-frame ones; the method was immunoSEQ multiplex PCR. Of approximately 50,000 clones listed, around four fifths are singletons. Sample time point: pre-treatment sample, taken before nivolumab and TIL therapy. Enrollment ran from October 2017 to January 2020. This chain connects TRBV6-5 to TRBJ2-2; D possibly corresponds to TRBD2 (7 bases). The receptor was derived from a person aged 25-80 years with non-small cell lung cancer. Source: blood, taken at baseline. The CDR3 DNA reads TGTGCCAGCAGTTACTCTTCGGGGGGCCCCACCGGGGAGCTGTTTTTT. This encodes CASSYSSGGPTGELFF.